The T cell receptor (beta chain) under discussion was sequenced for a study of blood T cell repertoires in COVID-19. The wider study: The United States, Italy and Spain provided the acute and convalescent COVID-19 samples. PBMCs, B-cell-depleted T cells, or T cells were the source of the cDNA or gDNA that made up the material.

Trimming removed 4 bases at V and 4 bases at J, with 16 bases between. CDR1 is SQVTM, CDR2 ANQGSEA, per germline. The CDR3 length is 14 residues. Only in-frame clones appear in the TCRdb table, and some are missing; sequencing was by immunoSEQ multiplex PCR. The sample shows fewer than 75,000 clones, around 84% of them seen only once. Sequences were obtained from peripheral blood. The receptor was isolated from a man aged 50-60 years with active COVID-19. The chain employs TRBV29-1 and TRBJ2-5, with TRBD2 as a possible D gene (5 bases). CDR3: CSVASRRLRETQYF. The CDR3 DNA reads TGCAGCGTTGCGAGTAGGAGGCTGAGAGAGACCCAGTACTTC.